This T cell receptor (beta chain) comes out of a study of control samples from healthy donors and cancer patients. Germline V gene data show CDR1 as SQVTM and CDR2 as ANQGSEA. CDR3 length: 14 residues. With 4 bases removed from V and 4 bases from J, the gap between germline ends came to 14 bases. Measured with immunoSEQ multiplex PCR; TCRdb has only the in-frame clones, and not every one. The data show about 250,000 clones, with roughly four fifths seen just once and about 14% held by the top ten. Sequenced: PBMCs. The chain employs TRBV29-1 and TRBJ1-3, with D uncertain. The clonotype comes from an older woman with lung cancer. The CDR3 here is CSVGGSGVGNTIYF. CDR3 sequence (DNA): TGCAGCGTTGGGGGTAGCGGGGTCGGAAACACCATATATTTT.